Shown below are 28 T cell receptor beta chains from a single sample sequenced in a study of blood T cell repertoires in COVID-19. Sequenced by immunoSEQ multiplex PCR; TCRdb stores in-frame clones only, minus some. The sample consists of some 170,000 clones, about 90% of them appearing once. The specimen sequenced was PBMCs or T cells enriched from blood (not recorded which). The source is a human donor with acute COVID-19. The donor label of this sample is uncertain.

The chain is built from TRBV28 and TRBJ1-5; D not certain. CDR3 length: 14 residues. V gave up 3 bases and J gave up 5 bases, with 11 bases separating them. Germline CDR1 reads MDHEN; CDR2 reads SYDVKM. The CDR3 nucleotides are TGTGCCAGCAGTTTCGGGAGGGCTGATCAGCCCCAGCATTTT. Protein: CASSFGRADQPQHF.

This rearrangement joins TRBV9 to TRBJ2-2, with a weak D call TRBD1 (5 bases). Germline assignment: CDR1 SGDLS and CDR2 YYNGEE. Trimming took 4 bases from V and 2 from J, leaving 18 bases between them. The CDR3 sequence is 17 residues long. CDR3 protein: CASSSLGAAINTGELFF. CDR3 DNA: TGTGCCAGCAGCTCCTTAGGGGCTGCGATTAACACCGGGGAGCTGTTTTTT.

The chain uses TRBV19 and TRBJ2-3; 9 nucleotides line up with TRBD2. Germline V gives CDR1 LNHDA, CDR2 SQIVND (reference sequence). This CDR3 is built from 16 residues. V trimming: 1 base; J trimming: 4 bases; junction bases outside the gene matches: 6. CDR3 nucleotide sequence: TGTGCCAGTAGTATAGGGATAGCGGGGGTGGCAGATACGCAGTATTTT. Its translation is CASSIGIAGVADTQYF.

CDR3 DNA: TGTGCCAGCAGCCCCGGACTAGCGGGGAGGGTTAATGAGCAGTTCTTC. The encoded protein is CASSPGLAGRVNEQFF. This chain connects TRBV7-6 to TRBJ2-1; 12 bases line up with TRBD2. The junction had 9 bases not matched to a gene; V was cut back by 5 bases and J by 7 bases. The germline CDR1 and CDR2 sequences are SGHVS and FNYEAQ. The CDR3 sequence is 16 residues long.

The DNA for the CDR3 is TGTGCCAGCAGCTCGTTGACTCTCCAAGAGACCCAGTACTTC. It specifies CASSSLTLQETQYF. This chain connects TRBV5-5 to TRBJ2-5; D remains unclear. The CDR3 contains 14 residues. From germline, CDR1 is SGHKS and CDR2 YYEKEE (reference sequence). V lost 3 bases to trimming and J lost 1 base, with 10 bases between them.

J is TRBJ1-1 and V is TRBV19; possible D gene TRBD1, 5 bases. Trimming shortened V by 4 bases and J by 1 base, and 10 bases separated the two germline ends. Germline V gene sequence: CDR1 LNHDA, CDR2 SQIVND (reference sequence). The CDR3 length is 14 residues. The CDR3 reads CASSTNQGNTEAFF. The CDR3 region has the DNA TGTGCCAGTAGTACTAATCAGGGGAACACTGAAGCTTTCTTT.

This clone was counted only a few times. The chain couples TRBV2 to TRBJ1-5; D unclear. CDR1 SNHLY and CDR2 FYNNEI come from the germline V gene. Trimming pared 6 bases from V and 4 bases from J, leaving 13 bases between. There are 14 residues in the CDR3. The DNA for the CDR3 is TGTGCCAGCAGGAGGGAACAAGGTAATCAGCCCCAGCATTTT. Protein product: CASRREQGNQPQHF.

This clone was found once. The genes are TRBV18 and TRBJ2-7, with TRBD1 matching over 8 bases. The CDR3 loop spans 16 amino acids. Germline V gene data show CDR1 as KGHSH and CDR2 as LQKENI. V shed 8 bases and J 2 bases; nucleotides not matched to a gene: 14. The CDR3, as DNA: TGTGCCAGCCGAAAAACTTCCGGGACAGGCGCCTACGAGCAGTACTTC. Amino acids: CASRKTSGTGAYEQYF.

V and J are TRBV2 and TRBJ1-1; TRBD1 is a possible D gene (5 bases). The CDR3 has 13 amino acids. Trimming stripped 5 bases from V and 1 base from J, with 8 bases between. The germline V gene encodes CDR1 SNHLY and CDR2 FYNNEI. The CDR3 DNA reads as TGTGCCAGCAGTCGCAGGGAGAACACTGAAGCTTTCTTT. Translated, it gives CASSRRENTEAFF.

This clone was counted a single time. The chain joins TRBV11-2 to TRBJ2-2; 8 bases align to TRBD1. Germline assignment: CDR1 SGHAT and CDR2 FQNNGV. V shed 5 bases and J 4 bases; nucleotides not matched to a gene: 6. CDR3 length equals 15 residues. The CDR3 bases are TGTGCCAGCAGCCGCAACAGGGGGTCCACCGGGGAGCTGTTTTTT. Translated: CASSRNRGSTGELFF.

The V and J genes are TRBV30 and TRBJ1-1; D is unclear. The V end was cut by 2 bases, the J end by 7 bases, with 8 bases between. This CDR3 comprises 11 residues. Germline V gives CDR1 GTSNPN, CDR2 SVGIG (reference sequence). DNA for the CDR3: TGTGCCTGGAGTCGGGGATTTGAAGCTTTCTTT. Its protein product is CAWSRGFEAFF.

The V gene is TRBV2, the J gene TRBJ1-5; 7 positions agree with TRBD1. The V segment lost 6 bases and the J segment 1 base; nucleotides outside the gene matches: 3. Germline V gene sequence: CDR1 SNHLY, CDR2 FYNNEI. This CDR3 is built from 14 residues. CDR3 sequence reads: CASSQQGSNQPQHF. CDR3 nucleotides: TGTGCCAGCAGCCAACAGGGGAGCAATCAGCCCCAGCATTTT.

This clone was observed once. The V call is TRBV5-5, the J call TRBJ1-2; D ambiguous. V was shortened by 0 bases and J by 8 bases, with 8 bases between the two germline ends. The germline CDR1 and CDR2 sequences are SGHKS and YYEKEE (reference sequence). The CDR3 covers 12 residues. The CDR3 DNA reads as TGTGCCAGCAGCTTGGCTGAGGGCGGCTACACCTTC. Residues: CASSLAEGGYTF.

This clone came up once. The V call is TRBV4-2, the J call TRBJ2-6, with a weak D call TRBD2 (6 bases). V lost 0 bases and J lost 0, with 12 bases in between. This CDR3 is built from 18 residues. Germline assignment: CDR1 LGHNA and CDR2 YNFKEQ. The CDR3 sequence is CASSQDPLGGSGANVLTF. The CDR3 DNA reads TGTGCCAGCAGCCAAGATCCTCTCGGGGGCTCTGGGGCCAACGTCCTGACTTTC.

This clone was seen a few times. V is TRBV21-1 and J is TRBJ1-1. TRBV21-1 is annotated as a pseudogene. The CDR3 is 18 residues long. The CDR3 is CASSKVEGHVWGLTEAFF. The DNA for the CDR3 is TGTGCCAGCAGCAAAGTGGAGGGCCATGTTTGGGGTCTCACTGAAGCTTTCTTT.

The chain carries TRBV19 and TRBJ2-7; 9 bases are a match to TRBD1. The CDR3 covers 15 residues. The germline CDR1 and CDR2 sequences are LNHDA and SQIVND (reference sequence). The V and J ends lost 4 bases and 6 bases, in that order; junction bases with no gene match: 10. The CDR3: CASSSFQDRGGEQYF. Written as DNA, the CDR3 is TGTGCCAGTAGTAGTTTCCAGGACAGGGGAGGCGAGCAGTACTTC.

The V gene is TRBV9, the J gene TRBJ1-1, with D possibly matching TRBD1 (6 bases). Between the trimmed V and J ends, which lost 7 bases and 1 base, there was a span of 11 bases. Germline V gene lookup returns CDR1 SGDLS and CDR2 YYNGEE. The CDR3 has 13 residues. The CDR3 protein is CASGPGQNTEAFF. CDR3 bases: TGTGCCAGCGGACCGGGACAGAACACTGAAGCTTTCTTT.

V and J are TRBV2 and TRBJ1-3; D is possibly TRBD1 (5 bases). V gave up 4 bases and J gave up 4 bases, with 11 bases separating them. Germline assignment: CDR1 SNHLY and CDR2 FYNNEI. This CDR3 region has 14 residues. DNA of the CDR3: TGTGCCAGCAGTGGGCAGGGCAGAGGAAACACCATATATTTT. It specifies CASSGQGRGNTIYF.

The rearrangement links TRBV14 to TRBJ2-2; possibly TRBD1 for D (6 bases). Trimming stripped 2 bases from V and 4 bases from J, with 20 bases between. Germline CDR1 is SGHDN and CDR2 is FVKESK. The CDR3 is made up of 18 amino acids. The CDR3 is CASSQTLRRKQGTGELFF. CDR3 DNA: TGTGCCAGCAGCCAAACCTTACGTAGGAAACAGGGCACCGGGGAGCTGTTTTTT. Combining the CDR3 with reference TRBV14 and TRBJ2-2 gives the whole variable domain EAGVTQFPSHSVIEKGQTVTLRCDPISGHDNLYWYRRVMGKEIKFLLHFVKESKQDESGMPNNRFLAERTGGTYSTLKVQPAELEDSGVYFCASSQTLRRKQGTGELFFGEGSRLTVL.

This chain links TRBV24-1 with TRBJ2-7, with 9 bases lining up with TRBD1. Trimming took 3 bases from V and 6 from J; bases not matched to a gene: 11. The length of the CDR3 is 16 residues. Germline CDR1 and CDR2: KGHDR and SFDVKD. CDR3 loop: CATSDRTGEGVGEQYF. Here the CDR3 DNA reads TGTGCCACCAGTGATAGGACAGGGGAAGGTGTAGGCGAGCAGTACTTC.

This clone was detected only once. The V gene is TRBV5-6, the J gene TRBJ2-3, with D possibly TRBD1 on 5 matching bases. This CDR3 contains 14 residues. Per germline, CDR1 SGHDT and CDR2 YYEEEE. V lost 0 bases to trimming and J lost 2 bases, with 7 bases between them. CDR3: CASSLGGLTDTQYF. The CDR3 DNA reads as TGTGCCAGCAGCTTGGGGGGCCTCACAGATACGCAGTATTTT.

This clone was seen more than once but under ten times. The CDR3 here is CASTTGSWPQHF. The CDR3 region has the DNA TGTGCCAGTACCACGGGTTCGTGGCCCCAGCATTTT. The chain uses TRBV19 and TRBJ1-5; the D is unclear. CDR3 length: 12 residues. Per the germline V gene, CDR1 is LNHDA and CDR2 is SQIVND (reference sequence). The V end lost 7 bases, the J end lost 9 bases, and 13 bases lay between the germline ends.

The V and J genes are TRBV5-8 and TRBJ2-1; 14 bases align to TRBD2. The CDR3 contains 15 residues. After removal of 4 bases from V and 8 bases from J, the junction contained 5 bases not matched to a gene. Germline CDR1 reads SGHTS; CDR2 reads YDEGEE. CDR3 nucleotide sequence: TGTGCCAGCAGCCAGACTAGCGGGGGGGCCTATGAGCAGTTCTTC. Protein sequence: CASSQTSGGAYEQFF.

This sequence joins TRBV5-1 and TRBJ1-2; 8 nucleotides match TRBD1. The CDR3 length is 16 residues. CDR1 and CDR2 from the germline V gene are SGHRS and YFSETQ. V gave up 4 bases and J gave up 4 bases; unmatched junction bases: 12. CDR3: CASSPPQGEIGYGYTF. The CDR3, as DNA: TGCGCCAGCAGCCCACCACAGGGGGAAATCGGCTATGGCTACACCTTC.

V gene TRBV12-5 combines with J gene TRBJ2-7, with D perhaps TRBD1 (6 bases). The germline V gene has CDR1 LGHNT and CDR2 FRNRAP. V shed 4 bases and J shed 7 bases, with 20 bases lying between them. This CDR3 spans 15 amino acids. The CDR3 DNA reads as TGTGCTAGTGGTTCGACCGGGACACCCTCGAGGGAGCAGTACTTC. Translated: CASGSTGTPSREQYF.

CDR3 sequence reads: CASSYSSPGQGYEQYF. In DNA form, the CDR3 reads TGTGCCAGCAGTTACTCCTCCCCGGGACAGGGCTACGAGCAGTACTTC. V usage is TRBV6-5 and J usage is TRBJ2-7; 9 nucleotides agree with TRBD1. The CDR3 is 16 residues long. Germline loops: CDR1 MNHEY, CDR2 SVGAGI. Trimming cost V 0 bases and J 3 bases; bases outside gene matches: 6.

This chain uses TRBV4-3 with TRBJ2-3; TRBD2 is a possible D gene (5 bases). Germline loops: CDR1 LGHNA, CDR2 YSLEER. CDR3 length equals 15 residues. V was shortened by 1 base and J by 6 bases, with 14 bases between the two germline ends. CDR3 protein: CASSQGWRPGDTQYF. The CDR3 nucleotides are TGCGCCAGCAGCCAAGGATGGAGGCCAGGCGATACGCAGTATTTT.

The chain joins TRBV2 to TRBJ2-6; D possibly corresponds to TRBD1 (5 bases). V was shortened by 5 bases and J by 2 bases, with 10 bases between the two germline ends. CDR3 length equals 15 residues. The germline gives CDR1 SNHLY, CDR2 FYNNEI. CDR3 residues: CASSLDKTGANVLTF. CDR3 DNA sequence: TGTGCCAGCAGTTTGGACAAGACTGGGGCCAACGTCCTGACTTTC.